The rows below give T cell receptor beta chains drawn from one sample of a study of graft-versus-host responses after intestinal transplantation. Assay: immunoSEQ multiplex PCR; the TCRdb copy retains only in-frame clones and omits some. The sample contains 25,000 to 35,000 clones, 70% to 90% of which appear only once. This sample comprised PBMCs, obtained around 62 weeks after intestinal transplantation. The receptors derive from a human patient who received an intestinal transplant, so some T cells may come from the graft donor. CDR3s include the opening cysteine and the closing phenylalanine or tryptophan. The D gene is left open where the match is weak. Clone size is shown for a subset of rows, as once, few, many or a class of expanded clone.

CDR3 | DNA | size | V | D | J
CASSKGDRTYEQYF | TGTGCCAGCAGCAAAGGGGACCGTACCTACGAGCAGTACTTC | NA | TRBV7-9 | NA | TRBJ2-7
CASKRTWDYGYTF | TGTGCCAGCAAAAGGACCTGGGACTATGGCTACACCTTC | NA | TRBV7-9 | NA | TRBJ1-2
CASSEALDTQYF | TGTGCCAGCAGTGAAGCCCTCGATACGCAGTATTTT | NA | TRBV6-1 | NA | TRBJ2-3
CASPNGREGYQDTQYF | TGTGCCAGCCCGAACGGGCGGGAGGGGTATCAAGATACGCAGTATTTT | NA | TRBV28 | TRBD2 | TRBJ2-3
CASSKGGGANDEQYF | TGTGCCAGCAGCAAAGGGGGCGGGGCTAATGACGAGCAGTACTTC | NA | TRBV21-1 | NA | TRBJ2-7
CASSHLWHFTGELFF | TGTGCCAGCAGCCACCTATGGCATTTCACCGGGGAGCTGTTTTTT | once | TRBV14 | NA | TRBJ2-2
CASSYSNARGTDTQYF | TGTGCCAGCAGTTACTCGAACGCTAGAGGCACAGATACGCAGTATTTT | NA | TRBV6-6 | NA | TRBJ2-3
CASSLSGRPAVDTQYF | TGCGCCAGCAGCTTGAGTGGCAGGCCCGCTGTAGATACGCAGTATTTT | once | TRBV5-1 | NA | TRBJ2-3
CASSLGGTGNTGQYF | TGTGCCAGCAGCTTAGGTGGGACAGGGAATACTGGCCAGTACTTC | NA | TRBV5-4 | TRBD1 | TRBJ2-7
CASSYGSLKETQYF | TGTGCCAGCAGCTACGGGAGCCTTAAAGAGACCCAGTACTTC | NA | TRBV7-9 | NA | TRBJ2-5
CAWSRAGTGTSAGEKLFF | TGTGCCTGGAGCCGGGCCGGGACAGGGACCTCGGCGGGTGAAAAACTGTTTTTT | NA | TRBV30 | TRBD1 | TRBJ1-4
CATSREASSLTYNEQFF | TGTGCCACCAGCAGAGAGGCCTCCTCCCTAACTTACAATGAGCAGTTCTTC | NA | TRBV15 | NA | TRBJ2-1
CASQEKGEAFF | TGCGCCAGCCAAGAAAAGGGTGAAGCTTTCTTT | NA | TRBV10-1 | NA | TRBJ1-1
CASSMGQGTGYEQYF | TGTGCCAGTAGTATGGGACAGGGGACCGGCTACGAGCAGTACTTC | once | TRBV19 | TRBD1 | TRBJ2-7
CASKRTETYNEQFF | TGTGCCAGTAAACGCACAGAGACTTACAATGAGCAGTTCTTC | NA | TRBV19 | NA | TRBJ2-1
CASSQDGTSGSRRGQFF | TGTGCCAGCAGCCAAGATGGGACTAGCGGGAGTAGGAGGGGACAGTTCTTC | NA | TRBV14 | TRBD2 | TRBJ2-1
CAKPFERSYNSPLHF | TGCGCCAAACCCTTCGAAAGGTCCTATAATTCACCCCTCCACTTT | NA | TRBV5-1 | NA | TRBJ1-6
CASSSYYDRGRDEQYF | TGTGCCAGCAGCTCCTACTACGACAGGGGCCGGGACGAGCAGTACTTC | NA | TRBV5-8 | TRBD1 | TRBJ2-7
CASSLEGDRVGDTQYF | TGTGCCAGCAGTTTAGAGGGGGACAGGGTTGGAGATACGCAGTATTTT | NA | TRBV28 | TRBD1 | TRBJ2-3
CASSLQTSGGSYEQYF | TGCGCCAGCAGCCTCCAGACTAGCGGGGGCTCCTACGAGCAGTACTTC | once | TRBV5-1 | TRBD2 | TRBJ2-7
CASSTRDTGDEQFF | TGTGCCAGCAGCACCAGGGACACGGGCGATGAGCAGTTCTTC | NA | TRBV7-9 | NA | TRBJ2-1
CASSEMGGTGSTDTQYF | TGTGCCAGCAGTGAAATGGGAGGGACAGGAAGCACAGATACGCAGTATTTT | once | TRBV6-1 | NA | TRBJ2-3
CASSEAMTSGQGNEQYF | TGTGCCAGCAGTGAAGCGATGACTTCCGGACAGGGGAACGAGCAGTACTTC | NA | TRBV6-1 | TRBD1 | TRBJ2-7
CASSPTQNNEKLFF | TGTGCCAGCTCACCAACACAGAACAATGAAAAACTGTTTTTT | NA | TRBV18 | NA | TRBJ1-4
CASSLQGPSPLHF | TGCGCCAGCAGTCTGCAGGGGCCTTCACCCCTCCACTTT | NA | TRBV4-1 | NA | TRBJ1-6
CASSPRAYNEQFF | TGCGCCAGCAGCCCCCGAGCCTACAATGAGCAGTTCTTC | NA | TRBV5-1 | NA | TRBJ2-1
CATDRSYSNQPQHF | TGTGCCACCGACAGGTCCTATAGCAATCAGCCCCAGCATTTT | NA | TRBV15 | NA | TRBJ1-5
CASSFRALTGELFF | TGCGCCAGCAGCTTCCGGGCCCTCACCGGGGAGCTGTTTTTT | NA | TRBV5-1 | NA | TRBJ2-2
CASSLALGGGDTQYF | TGTGCCAGCAGCTTAGCGCTTGGTGGGGGAGATACGCAGTATTTT | NA | TRBV7-2 | NA | TRBJ2-3